This T cell receptor beta chain is drawn from a study of blood T cell repertoires in COVID-19. This clone appeared a few times. Original data processing: Amplification with reference gene primers provided the estimates of nucleated cell counts. Repertoires were generated with immunoSEQ multiplex PCR, while TCRdb's copy carries only in-frame clones and drops some. From that table come the V and J calls and clone size; the DNA was used to work out D and trimming. The sample carries 360,000 or so clones, around 87% recorded once. The sequencing sample was made of peripheral blood. The receptor was isolated from a man between 18 and 29 years old with active or convalescent COVID-19.

CDR3 in DNA: TGTGCCAGCTCACCAGAACAGCCCTCGAACACTGAAGCTTTCTTT. This encodes CASSPEQPSNTEAFF. V usage is TRBV18 and J usage is TRBJ1-1; D is uncertain. The CDR3 is 15 amino acids. Germline assignment: CDR1 KGHSH and CDR2 LQKENI. Deletions cut 2 bases from V and 1 base from J, with 11 bases between.